This T cell receptor (beta chain) was recorded in a study of CD4 T cells in relation to SARS-CoV-2 and coronaviruses. At the level of the study: ViraFEST: approximately eleven-day antigen culture of PBMCs, then TCR beta CDR3 sequencing. No peptide or an HIV-1 Nef peptide pool served as negative control. The study, taken as a whole, reports: Approximately 65% of donors had memory CD4+ clonotypes crossrecognizing SARS-CoV-2 and common cold coronavirus spike.

The unexposed donors gave CD4+ T cells in about 2011-2019, prior to COVID-19. The cells were cultured for about 10 days before CD4+ T cells were isolated. Fresh IL-2 medium replaced half the medium on days 3 and 7. Comment on this clone: What it recognizes is unknown.

Germline CDR1 is LNHDA and CDR2 is SQIVND (reference sequence). Trimming took 9 bases from V and 0 from J, leaving 16 bases between them. The CDR3 spans 15 residues. Sequencing was performed with immunoSEQ multiplex PCR; in TCRdb, only in-frame clones are kept and a portion is missing. The sample consists of approximately 25,000 clones, around four fifths of them appearing once. This TCR was recovered from a human donor in good health. The sequencing input was CD4+ T cells from PBMCs, cultured in vitro. V gene TRBV19 combines with J gene TRBJ2-3; tentatively, D is TRBD2 (5 bases). The CDR3 loop reads CASRQDRGSTDTQYF. The CDR3 coding sequence is TGTGCCAGCCGCCAGGACCGAGGGAGCACAGATACGCAGTATTTT.